These T cell receptor beta chains were read from a single sample in a study of blood T cell repertoires in COVID-19. Sequenced by immunoSEQ multiplex PCR; TCRdb stores in-frame clones only, minus some. The data hold fewer than 65,000 clones, with over 80% observed a single time. Sample: peripheral blood. The source is a human donor in a cohort sampled during active COVID-19. Each CDR3 is given with its conserved first and last residue. The D gene is left open where the match is weak. Size tells how often a clone was seen (once, few, many) or the class of an expanded clone, and some rows leave it out.

j_gene | abundance | d_gene | v_gene | CDR3aa | CDR3nt
TRBJ1-2 | few | TRBD1 | TRBV24-1 | CATSEAGTGLYGYTF | TGTGCCACCAGTGAAGCCGGGACAGGGCTTTATGGCTACACCTTC
TRBJ1-6 | NA | TRBD1 | TRBV4-3 | CASSQADRGKSPLHF | TGCGCCAGCAGCCAAGCCGACAGGGGTAAATCACCCCTCCACTTT
TRBJ2-7 | few | NA | TRBV7-8 | CASSPRGTETRTSSYEQYF | TGTGCCAGCAGCCCGCGTGGTACCGAGACAAGAACCTCCTCCTACGAGCAGTACTTC
TRBJ1-2 | NA | NA | TRBV5-1 | CASRLEGGYTF | TGCGCCAGCAGGCTGGAGGGGGGCTACACCTTC
TRBJ2-6 | NA | NA | TRBV7-2 | CASSYRSSGANVLTF | TGTGCCAGCAGCTACAGGAGCTCTGGGGCCAACGTCCTGACTTTC
TRBJ2-7 | NA | TRBD1 | TRBV10-3 | CAIRASGQNYEQYF | TGTGCCATCAGAGCCTCGGGACAGAACTACGAGCAGTACTTC
TRBJ1-1 | NA | NA | TRBV5-6 | CASSSSGERNTEAFF | TGTGCCAGCAGCTCCTCGGGGGAGCGGAACACTGAAGCTTTCTTT
TRBJ2-3 | NA | NA | TRBV21-1 | CASSGQGVTDTQYF | TGTGCCAGCAGCGGACAGGGTGTAACAGATACGCAGTATTTT
TRBJ1-1 | NA | NA | TRBV5-8 | CASSLNGLKNTEAFF | TGTGCCAGCAGCTTGAACGGACTGAAGAACACTGAAGCTTTCTTT
TRBJ1-2 | NA | NA | TRBV7-9 | CASSPSTGWKTF | TGTGCCAGCAGCCCCTCAACAGGGTGGAAGACCTTC
TRBJ2-5 | NA | NA | TRBV19 | CASSPEPTGTQYF | TGTGCCAGTAGTCCCGAACCTACGGGGACCCAGTACTTC
TRBJ2-7 | once | TRBD1 | TRBV7-2 | CASSFGQVYEQYF | TGTGCCAGCAGCTTTGGACAGGTTTACGAGCAGTACTTC
TRBJ2-1 | NA | TRBD1 | TRBV3-1/TRBV3-2 | CASSLIGTGTNEQFF | TGTGCCAGCAGCCTCATAGGGACAGGGACTAATGAGCAGTTCTTC
TRBJ2-4 | NA | TRBD2 | TRBV5-1 | CASSLGWPPTSGEENIQYF | TGCGCCAGCAGCTTGGGTTGGCCCCCGACTAGCGGGGAAGAAAACATTCAGTACTTC
TRBJ1-2 | NA | NA | TRBV5-1 | CASSFGDLGYTF | TGCGCCAGCAGCTTCGGGGATCTTGGCTACACCTTC
TRBJ2-2 | NA | NA | TRBV6-2/TRBV6-3 | CASSYRVGNTGELFF | TGTGCCAGCAGTTACCGGGTCGGAAACACCGGGGAGCTGTTTTTT
TRBJ2-3 | NA | TRBD2 | TRBV24-1 | CATSIRGGGGDADTQYF | TGTGCCACCAGCATAAGGGGAGGCGGGGGGGATGCAGATACGCAGTATTTT
TRBJ2-7 | few | NA | TRBV11-1 | CASSLWTQLGYEQYF | TGTGCCAGCAGCTTATGGACTCAGTTGGGCTACGAGCAGTACTTC
TRBJ1-4 | NA | TRBD1 | TRBV10-1 | CASSENRGEKLFF | TGCGCCAGCAGTGAGAACAGGGGTGAAAAACTGTTTTTT
TRBJ1-2 | NA | NA | TRBV29-1 | CSVEDDDGLRRTF | TGCAGCGTTGAAGATGACGACGGACTCCGGAGAACCTTC
TRBJ1-3 | NA | NA | TRBV28 | CASRDRGSGAGNTIYF | TGTGCCAGCAGAGATAGGGGGTCCGGGGCTGGAAACACCATATATTTT
TRBJ2-2 | NA | TRBD2 | TRBV4-3 | CASSRATGTSGGTGELFF | TGCGCCAGCAGCCGGGCTACCGGGACTAGCGGGGGGACCGGGGAGCTGTTTTTT
TRBJ2-7 | NA | TRBD1 | TRBV19 | CASSPGQGIYEQYF | TGTGCCAGTAGCCCGGGACAGGGGATCTACGAGCAGTACTTC
TRBJ2-7 | NA | TRBD1 | TRBV4-1 | CASSRVQGVDYEQYF | TGCGCCAGCAGCCGCGTACAGGGGGTGGATTACGAGCAGTACTTC
TRBJ1-6 | NA | TRBD1 | TRBV7-2 | CASSLGLEGATYNSPLHF | TGTGCCAGCAGCTTAGGTCTCGAGGGGGCGACCTATAATTCACCCCTCCACTTT
TRBJ1-3 | NA | TRBD1 | TRBV4-3 | CASTRDRAGGNTIYF | TGCGCCAGCACAAGAGACAGGGCGGGTGGAAACACCATATATTTT
TRBJ1-1 | NA | TRBD1 | TRBV6-5 | CASFLQGALRTEAFF | TGTGCCAGCTTCCTACAGGGGGCTTTAAGGACTGAAGCTTTCTTT
TRBJ1-5 | NA | NA | TRBV10-3 | CAIRGGAGQPQHF | TGTGCCATCAGGGGGGGGGCCGGGCAGCCCCAGCATTTT
TRBJ1-2 | NA | TRBD1 | TRBV4-3 | CASSHATGGLNYGYTF | TGCGCCAGCAGCCACGCTACAGGGGGCCTTAACTATGGCTACACCTTC
TRBJ2-6 | NA | NA | TRBV6-2/TRBV6-3 | CASSPIGGRSGANVLTF | TGTGCCAGCAGCCCTATAGGGGGACGATCTGGGGCCAACGTCCTGACTTTC
TRBJ1-2 | NA | TRBD1 | TRBV19 | CASSNLGQGTNYGYTF | TGTGCCAGTAGTAACCTGGGACAGGGGACAAACTATGGCTACACCTTC
TRBJ1-1 | NA | NA | TRBV4-3 | CASSQLPGNTEAFF | TGCGCCAGCAGCCAACTCCCAGGGAACACTGAAGCTTTCTTT
TRBJ1-2 | NA | NA | TRBV6-1 | CASSANGLVGGEPYGYTF | TGTGCCAGCAGTGCAAATGGGCTAGTCGGAGGGGAACCTTATGGCTACACCTTC
TRBJ2-7 | NA | TRBD1 | TRBV29-1 | CSVEIGTGVREQYF | TGCAGCGTTGAAATAGGGACAGGGGTGAGGGAGCAGTACTTC
TRBJ2-5 | NA | TRBD1 | TRBV7-2 | CASSLLTGVPSQETQYF | TGTGCCAGCAGCCTATTGACAGGGGTACCTTCTCAAGAGACCCAGTACTTC
TRBJ1-1 | NA | TRBD1 | TRBV30 | CAWSPRTGQNTEAFF | TGTGCCTGGAGTCCCCGGACAGGGCAGAACACTGAAGCTTTCTTT
TRBJ2-3 | few | TRBD2 | TRBV28 | CASTEGLAGGTDTQYF | TGTGCCAGCACCGAGGGACTAGCGGGGGGCACAGATACGCAGTATTTT
TRBJ1-1 | NA | TRBD1 | TRBV2 | CASSVGAGGRAEAFF | TGTGCCAGCAGTGTAGGGGCAGGGGGCAGAGCTGAAGCTTTCTTT
TRBJ1-2 | NA | TRBD1 | TRBV28 | CASSEGGTFYGYTF | TGTGCCAGCAGTGAAGGGGGCACCTTCTATGGCTACACCTTC
TRBJ1-3 | few | NA | TRBV6-6 | CASSEDSSGNTIYF | TGTGCCAGCAGCGAGGATAGCTCTGGAAACACCATATATTTT
TRBJ1-4 | NA | NA | TRBV16 | CASSQSRGEGKLFF | TGTGCCAGCAGCCAATCTCGAGGGGAGGGAAAACTGTTTTTT
TRBJ2-3 | NA | TRBD2 | TRBV2 | CASSALAGGRGDTQYF | TGTGCCAGCAGTGCCTTAGCGGGGGGCCGGGGAGATACGCAGTATTTT
TRBJ1-1 | once | NA | TRBV18 | CASSRQDGFEAFF | TGTGCCAGCTCACGACAGGACGGTTTCGAAGCTTTCTTT
TRBJ1-1 | NA | NA | TRBV28 | CASSGLDLTMNTEAFF | TGTGCCAGCAGCGGACTGGACTTAACGATGAACACTGAAGCTTTCTTT
TRBJ1-2 | NA | NA | TRBV12-3/TRBV12-4 | CASRRNGYTF | TGTGCCAGCAGGAGGAATGGCTACACCTTC
TRBJ1-3 | NA | TRBD1 | TRBV6-2/TRBV6-3 | CASRYGQGSSGNTIYF | TGTGCCAGCAGATACGGACAGGGGAGCTCTGGAAACACCATATATTTT
TRBJ2-1 | once | TRBD2 | TRBV5-4 | CASSLVAGANNEQFF | TGTGCCAGCAGCTTGGTAGCGGGGGCTAACAATGAGCAGTTCTTC
TRBJ1-2 | NA | NA | TRBV19 | CASYRIGYGYTF | TGTGCCAGTTATCGCATCGGCTATGGCTACACCTTC
TRBJ1-6 | NA | NA | TRBV2 | CASRRVSTYNSPLHF | TGTGCCAGCAGGAGGGTCAGCACCTATAATTCACCCCTCCACTTT
TRBJ1-1 | NA | NA | TRBV30 | CAFLAGFTEAFF | TGTGCCTTTCTGGCTGGCTTCACTGAAGCTTTCTTT
TRBJ1-2 | few | TRBD1 | TRBV5-1 | CASSQGSGTGAAYGYTF | TGCGCCAGCAGCCAAGGTTCCGGGACAGGGGCCGCCTATGGCTACACCTTC
TRBJ1-3 | NA | NA | TRBV20-1 | CSARKPGTIYF | TGCAGTGCTAGAAAGCCGGGGACCATATATTTT